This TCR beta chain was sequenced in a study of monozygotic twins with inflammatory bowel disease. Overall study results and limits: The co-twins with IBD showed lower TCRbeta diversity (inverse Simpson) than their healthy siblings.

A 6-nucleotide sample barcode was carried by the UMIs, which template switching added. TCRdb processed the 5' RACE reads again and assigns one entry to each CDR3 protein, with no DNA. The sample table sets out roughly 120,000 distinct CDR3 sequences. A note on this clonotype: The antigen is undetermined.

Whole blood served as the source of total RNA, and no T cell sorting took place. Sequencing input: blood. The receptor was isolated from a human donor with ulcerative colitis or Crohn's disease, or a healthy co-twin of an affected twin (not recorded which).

CDR3 region: CASSWPETPVYEQYF. V gene TRBV6-2 or TRBV6-3 combines with J gene TRBJ2-7; TCRdb returns TRBD1, unconfirmable since there is no DNA. Germline loops: CDR1 MNHEY, CDR2 SVGEGT. This CDR3 contains 15 residues.